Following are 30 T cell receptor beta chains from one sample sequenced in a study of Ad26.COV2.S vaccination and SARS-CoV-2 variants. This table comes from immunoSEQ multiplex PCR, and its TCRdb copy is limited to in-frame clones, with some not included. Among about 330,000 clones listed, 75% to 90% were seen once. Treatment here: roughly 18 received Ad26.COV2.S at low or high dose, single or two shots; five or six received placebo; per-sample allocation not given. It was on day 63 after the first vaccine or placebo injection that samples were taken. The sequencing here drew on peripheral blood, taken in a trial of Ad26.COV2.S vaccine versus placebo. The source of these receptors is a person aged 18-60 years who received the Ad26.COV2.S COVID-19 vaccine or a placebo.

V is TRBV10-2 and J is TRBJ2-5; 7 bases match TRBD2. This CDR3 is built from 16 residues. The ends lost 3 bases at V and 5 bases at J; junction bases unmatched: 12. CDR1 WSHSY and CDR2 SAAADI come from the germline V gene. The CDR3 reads CASSDGGRASWETQYF. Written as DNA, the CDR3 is TGCGCCAGCAGTGATGGGGGGAGGGCCTCATGGGAGACCCAGTACTTC.

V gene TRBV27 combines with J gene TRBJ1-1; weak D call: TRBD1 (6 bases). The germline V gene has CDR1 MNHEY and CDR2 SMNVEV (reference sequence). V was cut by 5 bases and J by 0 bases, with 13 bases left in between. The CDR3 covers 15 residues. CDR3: CASSPQGQMNTEAFF. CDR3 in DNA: TGTGCCAGCAGTCCTCAGGGACAAATGAACACTGAAGCTTTCTTT.

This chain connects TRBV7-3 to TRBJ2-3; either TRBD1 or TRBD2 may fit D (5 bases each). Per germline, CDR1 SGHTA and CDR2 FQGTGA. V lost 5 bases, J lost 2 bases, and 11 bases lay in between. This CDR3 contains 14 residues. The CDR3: CASSPGRNTDTQYF. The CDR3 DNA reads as TGTGCCAGCAGCCCGGGACGGAACACAGATACGCAGTATTTT.

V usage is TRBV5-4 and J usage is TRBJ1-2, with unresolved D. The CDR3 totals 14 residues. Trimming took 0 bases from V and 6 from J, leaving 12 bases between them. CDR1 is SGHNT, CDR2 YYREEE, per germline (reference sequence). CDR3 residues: CASSLGTAVDGYTF. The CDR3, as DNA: TGTGCCAGCAGCTTGGGTACGGCAGTGGATGGCTACACCTTC. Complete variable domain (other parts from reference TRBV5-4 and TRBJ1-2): ETGVTQSPTHLIKTRGQQVTLRCSSQSGHNTVSWYQQALGQGPQFIFQYYREEENGRGNFPPRFSGLQFPNYSSELNVNALELDDSALYLCASSLGTAVDGYTFGSGTRLTVV.

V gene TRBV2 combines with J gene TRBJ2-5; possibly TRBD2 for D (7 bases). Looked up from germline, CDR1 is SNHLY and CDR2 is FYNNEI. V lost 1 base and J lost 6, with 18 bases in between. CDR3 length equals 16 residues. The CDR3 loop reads CASSEEGGLIVKTQYF. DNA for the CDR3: TGTGCCAGCAGTGAAGAGGGGGGGCTTATTGTAAAGACCCAGTACTTC.

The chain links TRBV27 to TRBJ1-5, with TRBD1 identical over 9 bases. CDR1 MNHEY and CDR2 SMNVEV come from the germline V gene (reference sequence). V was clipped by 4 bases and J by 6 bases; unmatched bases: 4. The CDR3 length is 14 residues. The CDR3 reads CASSSTGGGQPQHF. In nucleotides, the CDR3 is TGTGCCAGCAGTTCTACAGGGGGCGGTCAGCCCCAGCATTTT.

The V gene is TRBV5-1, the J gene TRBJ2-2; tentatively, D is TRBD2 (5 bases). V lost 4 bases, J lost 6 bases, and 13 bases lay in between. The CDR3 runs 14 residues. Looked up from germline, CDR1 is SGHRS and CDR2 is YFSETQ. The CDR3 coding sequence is TGCGCCAGCAGCGATATGGGAGCTTCCGGGGAGCTGTTTTTT. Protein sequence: CASSDMGASGELFF. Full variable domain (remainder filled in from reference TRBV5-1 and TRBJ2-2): KAGVTQTPRYLIKTRGQQVTLSCSPISGHRSVSWYQQTPGQGLQFLFEYFSETQRNKGNFPGRFSGRQFSNSRSEMNVSTLELGDSALYLCASSDMGASGELFFGEGSRLTVL.

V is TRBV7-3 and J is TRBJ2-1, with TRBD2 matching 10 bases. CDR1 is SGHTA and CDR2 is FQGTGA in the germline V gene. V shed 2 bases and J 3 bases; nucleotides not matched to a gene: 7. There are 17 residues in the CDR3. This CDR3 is CASSLAPTSGIYNEQFF. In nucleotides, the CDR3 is TGTGCCAGCAGCTTAGCTCCAACTAGCGGGATCTACAATGAGCAGTTCTTC.

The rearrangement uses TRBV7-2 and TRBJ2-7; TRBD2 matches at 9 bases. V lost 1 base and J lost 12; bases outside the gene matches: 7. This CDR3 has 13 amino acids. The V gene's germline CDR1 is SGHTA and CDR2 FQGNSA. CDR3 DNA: TGTGCCAGCAGCTTAGACGCGGGAGGGAAGGGGTACGTC. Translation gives CASSLDAGGKGYV.

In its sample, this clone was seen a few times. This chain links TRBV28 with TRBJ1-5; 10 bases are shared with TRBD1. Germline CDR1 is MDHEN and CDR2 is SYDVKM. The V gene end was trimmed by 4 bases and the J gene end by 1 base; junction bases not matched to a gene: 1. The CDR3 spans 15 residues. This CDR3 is CASSWDRGSNQPQHF. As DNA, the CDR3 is TGTGCCAGCAGTTGGGACAGGGGAAGCAATCAGCCCCAGCATTTT.

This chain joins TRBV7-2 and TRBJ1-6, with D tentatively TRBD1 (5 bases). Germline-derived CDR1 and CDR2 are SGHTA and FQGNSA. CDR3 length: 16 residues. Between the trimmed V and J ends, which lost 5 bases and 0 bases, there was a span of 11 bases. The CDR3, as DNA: TGTGCCAGCAGCAAGACAGCGAGCTCCTATAATTCACCCCTCCACTTT. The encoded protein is CASSKTASSYNSPLHF.

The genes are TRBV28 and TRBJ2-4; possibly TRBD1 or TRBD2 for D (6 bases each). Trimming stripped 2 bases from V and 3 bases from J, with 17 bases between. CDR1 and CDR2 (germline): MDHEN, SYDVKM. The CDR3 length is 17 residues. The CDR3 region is CASSLVGEGGGKNIQYF. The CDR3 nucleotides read TGTGCCAGCAGTTTAGTAGGAGAAGGGGGAGGCAAAAACATTCAGTACTTC.

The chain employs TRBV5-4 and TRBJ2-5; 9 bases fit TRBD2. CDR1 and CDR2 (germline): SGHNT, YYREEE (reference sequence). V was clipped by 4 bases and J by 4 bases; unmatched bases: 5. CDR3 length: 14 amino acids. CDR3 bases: TGTGCCAGCAGCCTCGGACTAGCGTTAGAGACCCAGTACTTC. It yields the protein CASSLGLALETQYF.

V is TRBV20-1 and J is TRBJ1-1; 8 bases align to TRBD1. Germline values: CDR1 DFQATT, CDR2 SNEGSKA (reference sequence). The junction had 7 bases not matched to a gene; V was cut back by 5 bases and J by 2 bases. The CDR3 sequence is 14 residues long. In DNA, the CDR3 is TGCAGTGCTGGTGGACAGGGCGCTAACACTGAAGCTTTCTTT. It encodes CSAGGQGANTEAFF.

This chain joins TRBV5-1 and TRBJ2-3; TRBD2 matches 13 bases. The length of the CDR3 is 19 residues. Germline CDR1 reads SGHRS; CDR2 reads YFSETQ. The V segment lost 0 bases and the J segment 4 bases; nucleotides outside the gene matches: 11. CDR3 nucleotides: TGCGCCAGCAGCTTGGGGACTAGCGGGAGCCGGGAGAGGGCAGATACGCAGTATTTT. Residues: CASSLGTSGSRERADTQYF.

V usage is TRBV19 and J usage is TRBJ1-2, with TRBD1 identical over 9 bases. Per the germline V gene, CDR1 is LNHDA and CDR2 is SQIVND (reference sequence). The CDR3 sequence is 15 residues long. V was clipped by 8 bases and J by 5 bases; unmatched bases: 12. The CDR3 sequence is CASGGSRDRVYGYTF. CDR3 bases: TGTGCCAGTGGGGGGAGCCGGGACAGGGTGTATGGCTACACCTTC. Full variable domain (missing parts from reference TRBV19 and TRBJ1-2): DGGITQSPKYLFRKEGQNVTLSCEQNLNHDAMYWYRQDPGQGLRLIYYSQIVNDFQKGDIAEGYSVSREKKESFPLTVTSAQKNPTAFYLCASGGSRDRVYGYTFGSGTRLTVV.

The CDR3 DNA is TGTGCCAGCAGCTTAGATGTCACCTACTCTGGAAACACCATATATTTT. Its protein is CASSLDVTYSGNTIYF. V gene TRBV7-9 combines with J gene TRBJ1-3; no clear D. Germline values: CDR1 SEHNR, CDR2 FQNEAQ (reference sequence). Trimming left V 1 base short and J 0 bases short, with 10 bases between. This CDR3 is 16 amino acids long.

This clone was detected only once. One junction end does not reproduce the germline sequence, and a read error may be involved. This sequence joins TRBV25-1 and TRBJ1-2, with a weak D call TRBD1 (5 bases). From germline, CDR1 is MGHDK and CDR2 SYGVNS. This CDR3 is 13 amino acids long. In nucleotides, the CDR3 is TGTGCCAGCAGTGTTCGCCAGGGAGCTCCGGACGCCTTC. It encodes CASSVRQGAPDAF.

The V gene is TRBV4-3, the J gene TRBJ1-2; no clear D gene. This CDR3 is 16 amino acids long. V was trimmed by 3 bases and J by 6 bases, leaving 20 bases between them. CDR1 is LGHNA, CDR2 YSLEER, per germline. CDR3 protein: CASSQDLRRSTNGYTF. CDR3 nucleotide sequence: TGCGCCAGCAGCCAGGATTTACGCCGATCAACGAATGGCTACACCTTC.

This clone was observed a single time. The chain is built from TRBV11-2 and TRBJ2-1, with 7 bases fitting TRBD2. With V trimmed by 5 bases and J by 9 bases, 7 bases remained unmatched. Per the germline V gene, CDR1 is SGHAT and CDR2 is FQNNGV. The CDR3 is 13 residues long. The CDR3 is CASSLTSVSEQFF. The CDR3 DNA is TGTGCCAGCAGCCTTACTAGCGTAAGTGAGCAGTTCTTC.

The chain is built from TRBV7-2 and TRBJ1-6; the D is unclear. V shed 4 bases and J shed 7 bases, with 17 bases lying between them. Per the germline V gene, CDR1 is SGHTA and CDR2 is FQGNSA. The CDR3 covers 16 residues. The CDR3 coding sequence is TGTGCCAGCAGCTCGACGGGGTCCCGGCCGAATTCACCCCTCCACTTT. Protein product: CASSSTGSRPNSPLHF.

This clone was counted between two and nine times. CDR3 in amino acids: CASSYGTEAETQYF. The CDR3 bases are TGTGCCAGCAGTTACGGGACAGAGGCAGAGACCCAGTACTTC. The J gene is TRBJ2-5, the V gene TRBV6-2 or TRBV6-3; 7 bases are a match to TRBD1. The CDR3 is 14 amino acids. Looked up from germline, CDR1 is MNHEY and CDR2 is SVGEGT. The V and J ends lost 2 bases and 4 bases, in that order; junction bases with no gene match: 4.

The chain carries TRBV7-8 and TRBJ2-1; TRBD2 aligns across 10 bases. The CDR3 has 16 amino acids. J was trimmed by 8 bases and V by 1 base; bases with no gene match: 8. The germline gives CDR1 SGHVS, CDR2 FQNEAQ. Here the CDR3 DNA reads TGTGCCAGCAGCTTAGTACCCCTAGCGGGAGCCTATGAGCAGTTCTTC. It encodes CASSLVPLAGAYEQFF.

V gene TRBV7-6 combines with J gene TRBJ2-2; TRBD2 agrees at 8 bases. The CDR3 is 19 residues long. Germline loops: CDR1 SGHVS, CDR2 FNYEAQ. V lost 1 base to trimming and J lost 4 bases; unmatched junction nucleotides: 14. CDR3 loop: CASSLVGGSGRSGTGELFF. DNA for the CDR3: TGTGCCAGCAGCTTAGTCGGTGGGAGCGGGAGATCGGGCACCGGGGAGCTGTTTTTT.

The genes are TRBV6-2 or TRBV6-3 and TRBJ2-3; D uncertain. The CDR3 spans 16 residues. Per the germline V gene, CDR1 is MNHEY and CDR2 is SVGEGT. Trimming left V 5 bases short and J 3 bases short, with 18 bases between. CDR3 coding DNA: TGTGCCAGCAGTCTCGATTGGCTCCCCAGAACAGATACGCAGTATTTT. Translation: CASSLDWLPRTDTQYF.

As DNA, the CDR3 is TGTGCCAGCAGCCTCCGCCCCCAAAGGGGAAACACCATATATTTT. Amino acid sequence: CASSLRPQRGNTIYF. The V and J genes are TRBV11-2 and TRBJ1-3, with D hard to call. V gave up 5 bases and J gave up 4 bases, with 15 bases separating them. The CDR3 has 15 residues. Germline CDR1 and CDR2: SGHAT and FQNNGV.

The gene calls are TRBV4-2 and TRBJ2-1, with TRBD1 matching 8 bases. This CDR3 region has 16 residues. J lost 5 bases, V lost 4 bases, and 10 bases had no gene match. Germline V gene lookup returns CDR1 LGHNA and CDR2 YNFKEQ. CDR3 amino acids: CASSRAAGTGHNEQFF. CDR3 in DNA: TGTGCCAGCAGCCGAGCCGCCGGGACAGGACACAATGAGCAGTTCTTC.

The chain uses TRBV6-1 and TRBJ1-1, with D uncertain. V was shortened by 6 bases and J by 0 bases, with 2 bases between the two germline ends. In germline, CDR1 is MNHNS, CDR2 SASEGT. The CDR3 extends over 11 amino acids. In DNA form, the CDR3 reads TGTGCCAGCAGAGTGAACACTGAAGCTTTCTTT. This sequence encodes CASRVNTEAFF.

The CDR3 sequence is CASSPKLQNTEAFF. DNA for the CDR3: TGTGCCAGCAGCCCCAAGCTACAGAACACTGAAGCTTTCTTT. The chain recombines TRBV7-9 with TRBJ1-1; D remains ambiguous. CDR1 is SEHNR and CDR2 is FQNEAQ in the germline V gene (reference sequence). The CDR3 loop spans 14 amino acids. The V end lost 5 bases, the J end lost 1 base, and 11 bases lay between the germline ends.

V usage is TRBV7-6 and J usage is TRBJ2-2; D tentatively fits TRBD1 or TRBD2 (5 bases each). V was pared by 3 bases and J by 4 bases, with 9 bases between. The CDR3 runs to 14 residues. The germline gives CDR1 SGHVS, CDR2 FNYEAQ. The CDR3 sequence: CASSLGVGTGELFF. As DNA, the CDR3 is TGTGCCAGCAGCTTGGGGGTGGGCACCGGGGAGCTGTTTTTT.